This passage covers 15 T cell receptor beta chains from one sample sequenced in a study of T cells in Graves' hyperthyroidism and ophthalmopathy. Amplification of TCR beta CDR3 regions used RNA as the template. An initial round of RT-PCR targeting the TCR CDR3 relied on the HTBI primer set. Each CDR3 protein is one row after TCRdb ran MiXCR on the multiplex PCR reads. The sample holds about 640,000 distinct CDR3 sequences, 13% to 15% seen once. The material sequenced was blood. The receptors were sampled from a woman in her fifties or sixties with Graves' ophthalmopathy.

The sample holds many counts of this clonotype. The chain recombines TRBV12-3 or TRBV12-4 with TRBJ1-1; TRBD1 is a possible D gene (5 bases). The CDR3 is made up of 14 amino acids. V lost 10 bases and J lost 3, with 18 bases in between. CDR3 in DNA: TGTGCCACCTCCCGGGGGTTAGAGGACACTGAAGCTTTCTTT. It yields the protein CATSRGLEDTEAFF.

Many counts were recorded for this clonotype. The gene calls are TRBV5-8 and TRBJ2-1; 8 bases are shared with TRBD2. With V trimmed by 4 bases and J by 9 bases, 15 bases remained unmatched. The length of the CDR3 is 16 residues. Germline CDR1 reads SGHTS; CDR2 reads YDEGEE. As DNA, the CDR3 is TGTGCCAGCAGCCCACTACTCGCGGGAGGAGGGGGTGAGCAGTTCTTC. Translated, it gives CASSPLLAGGGGEQFF.

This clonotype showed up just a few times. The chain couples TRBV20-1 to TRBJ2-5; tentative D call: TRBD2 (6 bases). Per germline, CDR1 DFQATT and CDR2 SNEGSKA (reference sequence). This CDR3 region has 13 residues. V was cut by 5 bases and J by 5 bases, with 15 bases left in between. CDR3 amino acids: CSAQEGTEETQYF. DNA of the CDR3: TGCAGTGCTCAAGAGGGGACTGAGGAGACCCAGTACTTC.

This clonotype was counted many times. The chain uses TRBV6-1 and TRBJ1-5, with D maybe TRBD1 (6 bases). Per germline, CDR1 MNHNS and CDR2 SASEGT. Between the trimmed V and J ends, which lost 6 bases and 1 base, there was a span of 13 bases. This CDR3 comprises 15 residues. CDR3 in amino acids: CASRIDRWSNQPQHF. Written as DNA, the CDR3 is TGTGCCAGCAGGATTGACAGGTGGAGCAATCAGCCCCAGCATTTT.

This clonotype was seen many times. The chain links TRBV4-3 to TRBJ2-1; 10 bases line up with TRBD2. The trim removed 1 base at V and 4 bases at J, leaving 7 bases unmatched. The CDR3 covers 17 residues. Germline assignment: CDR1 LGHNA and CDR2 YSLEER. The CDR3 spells CASSQADTSGVYNEQFF. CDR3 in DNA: TGCGCCAGCAGCCAAGCCGATACTAGCGGGGTGTACAATGAGCAGTTCTTC.

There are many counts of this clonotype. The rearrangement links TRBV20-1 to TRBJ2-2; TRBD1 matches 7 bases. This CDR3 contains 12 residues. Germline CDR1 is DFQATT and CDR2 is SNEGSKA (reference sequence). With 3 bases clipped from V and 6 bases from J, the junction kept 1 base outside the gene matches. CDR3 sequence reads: CSARGTAGELFF. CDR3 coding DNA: TGCAGTGCTAGGGGGACAGCCGGGGAGCTGTTTTTT.

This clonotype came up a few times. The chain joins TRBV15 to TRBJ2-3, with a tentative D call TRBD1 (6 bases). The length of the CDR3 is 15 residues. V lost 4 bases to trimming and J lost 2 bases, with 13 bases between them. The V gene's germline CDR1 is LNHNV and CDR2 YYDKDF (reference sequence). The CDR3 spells CATSKPRGFTDTQYF. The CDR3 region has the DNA TGTGCCACCAGCAAGCCCAGGGGTTTCACAGATACGCAGTATTTT.

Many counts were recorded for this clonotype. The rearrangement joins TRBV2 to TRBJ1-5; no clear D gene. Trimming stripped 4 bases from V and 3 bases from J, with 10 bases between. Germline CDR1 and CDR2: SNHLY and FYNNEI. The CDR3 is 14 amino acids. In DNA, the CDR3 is TGTGCCAGCAGTGGGATGGGCCTCAATCAGCCCCAGCATTTT. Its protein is CASSGMGLNQPQHF.

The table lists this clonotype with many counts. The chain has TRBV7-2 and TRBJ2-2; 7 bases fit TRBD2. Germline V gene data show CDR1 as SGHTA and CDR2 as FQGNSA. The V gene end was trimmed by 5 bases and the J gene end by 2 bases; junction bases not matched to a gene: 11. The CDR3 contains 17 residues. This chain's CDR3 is CASSLRGASGNTGELFF. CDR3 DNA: TGTGCCAGCAGCCTAAGGGGCGCTAGCGGTAACACCGGGGAGCTGTTTTTT.

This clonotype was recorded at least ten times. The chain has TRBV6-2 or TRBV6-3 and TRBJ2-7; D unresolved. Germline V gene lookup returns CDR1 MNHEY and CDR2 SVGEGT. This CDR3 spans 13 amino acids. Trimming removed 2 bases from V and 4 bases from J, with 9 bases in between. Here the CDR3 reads CASSYPPGYEQYF. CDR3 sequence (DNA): TGTGCCAGCAGTTACCCCCCGGGTTACGAGCAGTACTTC.

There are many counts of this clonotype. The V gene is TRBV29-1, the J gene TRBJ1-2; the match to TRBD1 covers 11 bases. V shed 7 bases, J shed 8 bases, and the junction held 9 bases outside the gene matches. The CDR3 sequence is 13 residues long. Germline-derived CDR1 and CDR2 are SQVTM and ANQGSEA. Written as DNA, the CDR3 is TGCAGCGGGGGACAGGGACAGGGGGGAGGCTACACCTTC. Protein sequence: CSGGQGQGGGYTF.

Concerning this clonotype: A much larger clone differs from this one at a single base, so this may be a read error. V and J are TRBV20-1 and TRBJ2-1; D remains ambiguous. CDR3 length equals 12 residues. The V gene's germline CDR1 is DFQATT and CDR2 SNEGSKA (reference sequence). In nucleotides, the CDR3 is TGCAGTGCTAGATCTTACACGAATGAGCGGTTCTTC. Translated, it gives CSARSYTNERFF.

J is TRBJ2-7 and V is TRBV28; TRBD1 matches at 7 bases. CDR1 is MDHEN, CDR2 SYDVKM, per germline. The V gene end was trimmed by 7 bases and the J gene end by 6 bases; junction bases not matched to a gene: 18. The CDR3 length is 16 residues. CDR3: CASNVRSGQPGGEQYF. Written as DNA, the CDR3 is TGTGCCAGCAACGTAAGGTCGGGACAGCCAGGGGGCGAGCAGTACTTC. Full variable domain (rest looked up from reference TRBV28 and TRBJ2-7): DVKVTQSSRYLVKRTGEKVFLECVQDMDHENMFWYRQDPGLGLRLIYFSYDVKMKEKGDIPEGYSVSREKKERFSLILESASTNQTSMYLCASNVRSGQPGGEQYFGPGTRLTVT.

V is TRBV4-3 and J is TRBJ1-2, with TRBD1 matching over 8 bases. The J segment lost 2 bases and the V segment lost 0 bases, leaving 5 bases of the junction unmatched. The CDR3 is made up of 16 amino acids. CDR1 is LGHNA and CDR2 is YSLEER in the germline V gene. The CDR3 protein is CASSQDRRTGNYGYTF. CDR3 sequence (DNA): TGCGCCAGCAGCCAAGACCGAAGGACAGGGAACTATGGCTACACCTTC.

The CDR3 here is CSVGGRVNYGYTF. The CDR3 nucleotides are TGCAGCGTGGGGGGCAGGGTAAACTATGGCTACACCTTC. V gene TRBV29-1 combines with J gene TRBJ1-2, with D tentatively TRBD1 (6 bases). The V and J ends lost 6 bases and 2 bases respectively, with 13 bases between them. This CDR3 is built from 13 residues. Per the germline V gene, CDR1 is SQVTM and CDR2 is ANQGSEA. Combining the CDR3 with reference TRBV29-1 and TRBJ1-2 gives the whole variable domain SAVISQKPSRDICQRGTSLTIQCQVDSQVTMMFWYRQQPGQSLTLIATANQGSEATYESGFVIDKFPISRPNLTFSTLTVSNMSPEDSSIYLCSVGGRVNYGYTFGSGTRLTVV.